This TCR beta chain was captured in a study of regulatory T cells in long-lasting Graves disease. For the study at large: Persistent cases were those of Graves' disease that involved over 5 years of antithyroid drugs with positive TSH receptor antibodies.

Whole-study results and caveats: Accuracy may have been reduced by the small sample size. Among samples with persistent disease, TRBV28, TRBJ1-2 and TRBJ2-5 were favored.

As concerns this clonotype: Its specificity is unknown.

This CDR3 comprises 15 residues. V shed 1 base and J shed 4 bases, with 14 bases lying between them. Germline V gives CDR1 SGHVS, CDR2 FNYEAQ. Through Arm-PCR of CDR3 regions and iRepertoire HTBI primers, TCR beta libraries were built. Original data processing: The samples included around 62 TRBV and over 13 TRBJ segments. TCRdb called the multiplex PCR reads again in MiXCR, with one record for every CDR3 protein. These V and J calls originate from TCRdb's pipeline instead of the authors' own analysis. The table includes fewer than 600,000 distinct CDR3 sequences, roughly 23% detected once. Time point described: persistent/refractory GD, antithyroid drugs over 5 years with positive TRAb. After RNA was extracted from PBMCs, the TCR library was made from it.

The V call is TRBV7-6, the J call TRBJ2-7; the D gene is possibly TRBD2 (5 bases). The clonotype comes from a female donor with Graves disease. The starting material was peripheral blood mononuclear cells (PBMCs), obtained when the disease was refractory, from a patient treated with antithyroid drugs. The CDR3 DNA reads as TGTGCCAGCAGCTTAGAATCTAGCCTTGGTTACGAGCAGTACTTC. As protein: CASSLESSLGYEQYF.